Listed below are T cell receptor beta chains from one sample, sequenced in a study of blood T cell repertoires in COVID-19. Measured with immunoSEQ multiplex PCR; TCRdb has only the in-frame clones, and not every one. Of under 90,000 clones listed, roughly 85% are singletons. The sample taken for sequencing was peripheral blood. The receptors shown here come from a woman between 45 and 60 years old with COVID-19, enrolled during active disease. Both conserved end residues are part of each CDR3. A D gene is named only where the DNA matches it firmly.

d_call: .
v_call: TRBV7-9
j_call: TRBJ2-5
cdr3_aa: CASSRGELVQETQYF

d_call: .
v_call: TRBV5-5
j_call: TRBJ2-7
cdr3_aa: CASSFWPLHEQYF

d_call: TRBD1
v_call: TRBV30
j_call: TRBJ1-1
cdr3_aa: CAWSPAGTDKTEAFF

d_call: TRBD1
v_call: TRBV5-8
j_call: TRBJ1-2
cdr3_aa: CASSRGQGAYGYTF

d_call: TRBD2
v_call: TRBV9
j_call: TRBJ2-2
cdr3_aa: CASSVDPAGGLRSGELFF

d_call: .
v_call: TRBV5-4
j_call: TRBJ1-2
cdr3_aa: CASSLARGDGYTF

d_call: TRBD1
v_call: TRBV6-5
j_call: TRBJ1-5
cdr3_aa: CASRKGGSGNQPQHF

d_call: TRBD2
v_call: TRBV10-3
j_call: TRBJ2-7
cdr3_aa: CAISGSGRDEQYF

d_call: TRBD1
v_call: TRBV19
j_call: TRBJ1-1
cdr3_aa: CASSMTGDLEAFF

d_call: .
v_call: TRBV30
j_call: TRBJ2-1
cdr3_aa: CACRSGTSYNEQFF

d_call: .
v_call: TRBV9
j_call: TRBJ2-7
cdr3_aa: CASSDGRVEQYF

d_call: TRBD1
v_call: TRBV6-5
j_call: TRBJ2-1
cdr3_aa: CASSRTGSDEQFF

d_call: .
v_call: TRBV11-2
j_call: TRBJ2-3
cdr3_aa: CASSPGQKSTDTQYF

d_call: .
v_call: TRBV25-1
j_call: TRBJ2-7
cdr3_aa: CASSHFGPSYEQYF

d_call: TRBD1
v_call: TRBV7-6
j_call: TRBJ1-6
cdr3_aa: CASSLVVNRGNSPLHF

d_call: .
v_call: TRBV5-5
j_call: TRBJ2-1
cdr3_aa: CASSLGGGRAAYNEQFF

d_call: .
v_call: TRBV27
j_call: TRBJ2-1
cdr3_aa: CATKGNPYNEQFF

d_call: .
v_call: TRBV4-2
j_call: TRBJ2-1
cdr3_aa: CASSPRASRDLYNEQFF

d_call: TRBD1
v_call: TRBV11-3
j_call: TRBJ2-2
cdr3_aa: CASSLRQGAGELFF

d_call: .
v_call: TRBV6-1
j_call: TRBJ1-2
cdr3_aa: CASSVRTPGQGSYGYGYTF

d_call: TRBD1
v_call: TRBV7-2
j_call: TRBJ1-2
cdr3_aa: CASSLGTGGRGGYTF

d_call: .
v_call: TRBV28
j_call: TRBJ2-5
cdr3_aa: CASTLAGARETQYF

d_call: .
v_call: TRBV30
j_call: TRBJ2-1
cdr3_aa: CAWSPGIVSYNEQFF

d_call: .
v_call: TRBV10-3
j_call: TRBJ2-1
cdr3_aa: CAAANDRQIEQFF

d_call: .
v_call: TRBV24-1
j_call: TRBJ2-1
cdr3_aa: CATSDFWAMGQFF

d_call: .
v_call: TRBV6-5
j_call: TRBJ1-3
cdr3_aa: CASSYRERGNTIYF

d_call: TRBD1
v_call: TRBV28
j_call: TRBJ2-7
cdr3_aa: CASSLGQTYEQYF

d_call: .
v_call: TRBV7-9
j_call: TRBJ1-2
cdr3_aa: CASHPFGGYGGYTF

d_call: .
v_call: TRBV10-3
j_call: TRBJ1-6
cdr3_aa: CAINKQGPNNSPLHF

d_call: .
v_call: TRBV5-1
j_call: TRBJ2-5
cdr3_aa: CASSWRGETQYF

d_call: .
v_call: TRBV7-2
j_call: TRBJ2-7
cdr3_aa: CASGLALSYEQYF

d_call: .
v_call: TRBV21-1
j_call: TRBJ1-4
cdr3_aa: CASSKVGGAFEKLFF

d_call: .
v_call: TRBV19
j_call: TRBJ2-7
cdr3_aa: CASSIKSRYEQYF

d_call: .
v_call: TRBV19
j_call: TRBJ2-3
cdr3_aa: CASSRGASGFTDTQYF

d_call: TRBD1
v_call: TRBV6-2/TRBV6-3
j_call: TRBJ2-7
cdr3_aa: CASSDHRGVAYEQYF

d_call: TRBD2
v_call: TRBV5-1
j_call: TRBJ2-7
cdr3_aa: CASSLGAGRDEQYF

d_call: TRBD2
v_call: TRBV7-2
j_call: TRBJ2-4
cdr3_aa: CASSSLGSEISGGPSTQYF